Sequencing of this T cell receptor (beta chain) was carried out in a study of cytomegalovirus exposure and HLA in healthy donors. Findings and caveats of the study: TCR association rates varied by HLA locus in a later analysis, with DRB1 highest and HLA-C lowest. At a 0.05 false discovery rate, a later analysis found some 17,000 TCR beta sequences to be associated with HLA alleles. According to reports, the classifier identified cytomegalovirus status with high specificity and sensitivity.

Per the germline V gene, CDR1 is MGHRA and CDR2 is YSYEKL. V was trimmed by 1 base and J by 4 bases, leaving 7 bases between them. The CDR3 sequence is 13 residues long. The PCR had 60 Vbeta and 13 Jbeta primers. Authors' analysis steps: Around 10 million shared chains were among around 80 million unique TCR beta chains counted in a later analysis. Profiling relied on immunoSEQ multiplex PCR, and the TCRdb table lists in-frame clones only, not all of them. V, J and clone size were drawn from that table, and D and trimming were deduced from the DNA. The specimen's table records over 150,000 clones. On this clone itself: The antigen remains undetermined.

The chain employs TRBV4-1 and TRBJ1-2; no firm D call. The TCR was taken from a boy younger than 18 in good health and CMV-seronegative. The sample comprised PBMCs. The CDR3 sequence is CASSQVEGYGYTF. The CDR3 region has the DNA TGCGCCAGCAGCCAAGTGGAGGGCTATGGCTACACCTTC.